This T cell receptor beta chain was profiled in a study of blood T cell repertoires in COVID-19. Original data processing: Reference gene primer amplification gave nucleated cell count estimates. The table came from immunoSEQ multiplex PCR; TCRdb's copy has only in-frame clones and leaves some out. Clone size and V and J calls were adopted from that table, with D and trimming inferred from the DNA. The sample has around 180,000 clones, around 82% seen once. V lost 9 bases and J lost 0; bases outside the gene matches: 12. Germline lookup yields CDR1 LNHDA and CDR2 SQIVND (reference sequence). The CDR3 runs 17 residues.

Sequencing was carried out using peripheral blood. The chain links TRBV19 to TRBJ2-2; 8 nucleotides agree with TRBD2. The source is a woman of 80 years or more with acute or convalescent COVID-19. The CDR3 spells CASWPGAGGPNTGELFF. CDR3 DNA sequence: TGTGCCAGCTGGCCGGGGGCGGGAGGCCCGAACACCGGGGAGCTGTTTTTT. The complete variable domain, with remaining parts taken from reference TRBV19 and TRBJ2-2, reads DGGITQSPKYLFRKEGQNVTLSCEQNLNHDAMYWYRQDPGQGLRLIYYSQIVNDFQKGDIAEGYSVSREKKESFPLTVTSAQKNPTAFYLCASWPGAGGPNTGELFFGEGSRLTVL.